One sample yielded the 18 T cell receptor beta chains listed below, sequenced in a study of CD8+CD57+ T cells in acquired aplastic anemia. Genomic DNA served as template for TCR beta VDJ and CDR3 profiling. Via MiXCR, TCRdb re-called the reads, giving one row per CDR3 protein. The sample lists 160,000 or so distinct CDR3 sequences; 71% were seen once. Sequencing was done on patients that had shown CD8+CD57+ cell expansion by flow cytometry. The sequencing sample was made of sorted CD4+, CD8+, or CD8+CD57+ T cells (not recorded which) from PBMCs. The receptors were gathered from a human donor with aplastic anemia.

The V call is TRBV10-1, the J call TRBJ2-7; 9 positions agree with TRBD2. Germline V gene lookup returns CDR1 WNHNN and CDR2 SYGVQD (reference sequence). The CDR3 has 16 amino acids. V trimming: 0 bases; J trimming: 2 bases; junction bases outside the gene matches: 5. Here the CDR3 reads CASSESTSGYPYEQYF. CDR3 nucleotides: TGCGCCAGCAGTGAGTCAACTAGCGGGTACCCCTACGAGCAGTACTTC.

This chain links TRBV10-3 with TRBJ2-7; D not certain. Germline CDR1 and CDR2: ENHRY and SYGVKD. The CDR3 is 14 amino acids. The V end was cut by 0 bases, the J end by 3 bases, with 9 bases between. The CDR3 DNA is TGTGCCATCAGTGAGTCGACATTTCGCTACGAGCAGTACTTC. It encodes CAISESTFRYEQYF.

The chain uses TRBV7-6 and TRBJ2-1; the match to TRBD2 covers 14 bases. The CDR3 has 14 residues. In germline, CDR1 is SGHVS, CDR2 FNYEAQ. V was clipped by 7 bases and J by 7 bases; unmatched bases: 3. This CDR3 reads CASKGLAGENEQFF. The CDR3 DNA is TGTGCCAGCAAGGGACTAGCGGGAGAGAATGAGCAGTTCTTC.

This chain uses TRBV29-1 with TRBJ2-5; 10 bases agree with TRBD2. This CDR3 is built from 15 residues. The germline gives CDR1 SQVTM, CDR2 ANQGSEA. V lost 6 bases and J lost 4; bases outside the gene matches: 11. CDR3 sequence reads: CSVLLLAGGGETQYF. In DNA form, the CDR3 reads TGCAGCGTACTACTATTAGCGGGAGGAGGAGAGACCCAGTACTTC.

This clonotype occurred a few times. The CDR3 bases are TGTGCCACACGACTAGCGGCCTACAATGAGCAGTTCTTC. It codes for CATRLAAYNEQFF. The chain combines TRBV7-8 with TRBJ2-1, with 9 bases matching TRBD2. Germline V gene sequence: CDR1 SGHVS, CDR2 FQNEAQ. The trim removed 10 bases at V and 2 bases at J, leaving 3 bases unmatched. The CDR3 is 13 amino acids.

V is TRBV2 and J is TRBJ2-3; D may be TRBD1 (5 bases). The CDR3 is 15 residues long. The V end lost 3 bases, the J end lost 4 bases, and 14 bases lay between the germline ends. Germline CDR1 SNHLY, CDR2 FYNNEI. CDR3 residues: CASSDSWGPADTQYF. As DNA, the CDR3 is TGTGCCAGCAGTGATAGTTGGGGCCCCGCAGATACGCAGTATTTT.

This clonotype was seen only a few times. The chain has TRBV25-1 and TRBJ2-7, with D uncertain. In germline, CDR1 is MGHDK, CDR2 SYGVNS. This CDR3 region has 10 residues. The V end was cut by 4 bases, the J end by 4 bases, with 2 bases between. Here the CDR3 DNA reads TGTGCCAGCAGTGGGTACGAGCAGTACTTC. Translated: CASSGYEQYF.

A word on this clonotype: Just one base apart from a much larger clone, this may be a read error. The chain recombines TRBV10-3 with TRBJ2-7; weak D call: TRBD1 (6 bases). There are 15 residues in the CDR3. Germline lookup yields CDR1 ENHRY and CDR2 SYGVKD. The CDR3: CASSYTTDSSYERYV. CDR3 nucleotide sequence: TGTGCCAGCAGTTACACCACGGACAGCTCCTACGAGCGGTACGTC.

V and J are TRBV7-3 and TRBJ2-4; 8 bases match TRBD2. This CDR3 region has 14 residues. Trimming at V came to 4 bases and at J to 5 bases, leaving 4 bases not matched to a gene. Germline lookup yields CDR1 SGHTA and CDR2 FQGTGA. The CDR3 nucleotides are TGTGCCAGCAGCTCCGCGCGGGGGGAAAACATTCAGTACTTC. This codes for CASSSARGENIQYF.

The chain employs TRBV19 and TRBJ2-1; tentatively, D is TRBD2 (5 bases). Germline V lookup: CDR1 LNHDA, CDR2 SQIVND (reference sequence). CDR3 size: 15 residues. V was pared by 3 bases and J by 3 bases, with 12 bases between. CDR3 bases: TGTGCCAGTAGTATCGGAACTAGGGTCTACAATGAGCAGTTCTTC. It translates to CASSIGTRVYNEQFF.

This chain joins TRBV7-2 and TRBJ2-7; tentatively, D is TRBD1 (6 bases). This CDR3 contains 14 residues. Trimming pared 5 bases from V and 3 bases from J, leaving 14 bases between. Germline V gene lookup returns CDR1 SGHTA and CDR2 FQGNSA. This chain's CDR3 is CASSADRQLYEQYF. The DNA of the CDR3 is TGTGCCAGCAGCGCAGACAGGCAACTCTACGAGCAGTACTTC.

V gene TRBV2 combines with J gene TRBJ1-5, with 8 bases fitting TRBD1. This CDR3 comprises 15 residues. The germline CDR1 and CDR2 sequences are SNHLY and FYNNEI. Trimming removed 6 bases from V and 9 bases from J; junction bases left unmatched: 13. This chain's CDR3 is CASRGTGAAGRPQHF. Written as DNA, the CDR3 is TGTGCCAGCAGGGGGACAGGCGCAGCAGGCCGGCCCCAGCATTTT.

The DNA of the CDR3 is TGTGCCAGTAGAGTGAGGGGAAAGGCCAGCACCGGGGAGCTGTTTTTT. Its protein is CASRVRGKASTGELFF. This chain connects TRBV19 to TRBJ2-2; D may match TRBD1 or TRBD2 (5 bases each). This CDR3 spans 16 amino acids. V was cut by 6 bases and J by 4 bases, with 18 bases left in between. Germline CDR1 and CDR2: LNHDA and SQIVND (reference sequence). Using reference TRBV19 and TRBJ2-2 for the parts outside the CDR3, the full variable domain is DGGITQSPKYLFRKEGQNVTLSCEQNLNHDAMYWYRQDPGQGLRLIYYSQIVNDFQKGDIAEGYSVSREKKESFPLTVTSAQKNPTAFYLCASRVRGKASTGELFFGEGSRLTVL.

This sequence joins TRBV24-1 and TRBJ2-3; 7 nucleotides agree with TRBD2. The length of the CDR3 is 15 residues. V lost 1 base, J lost 3 bases, and 3 bases stayed unmatched. The V gene's germline CDR1 is KGHDR and CDR2 SFDVKD. The CDR3 protein is CATSDFGGRTDTQYF. For the CDR3, the DNA is TGTGCCACCAGTGATTTCGGGGGGAGAACAGATACGCAGTATTTT.

Of note for this clonotype: As the CDR3 is not closed by the conserved phenylalanine or tryptophan, this likely results from a read error. The V and J genes are TRBV20-1 and TRBJ2-5; D might be TRBD1 (7 bases). The ends were cut back, 6 bases at V and 2 bases at J, with 16 bases in the middle. The CDR3 has 14 residues. Germline loops: CDR1 DFQATT, CDR2 SNEGSKA (reference sequence). The CDR3 loop reads CSAPGGTEQETQYL. The CDR3 DNA sequence: TGCAGTGCCCCAGGGGGGACGGAACAAGAGACCCAGTACCTC.

This clonotype was counted a few times. CDR3 nucleotide sequence: TGTGCCACCAGTGATGGGAGGTATGGCTACACCTTC. Translation: CATSDGRYGYTF. The V and J genes are TRBV24-1 and TRBJ1-2, with D unclear. The V gene's germline CDR1 is KGHDR and CDR2 SFDVKD. This CDR3 has 12 residues. V lost 3 bases to trimming and J lost 5 bases, with 6 bases between them.

As concerns this clonotype: An end of the junction differs from the germline gene, which may be a read error. The V gene is TRBV19, the J gene TRBJ2-6, with no clear D. Germline CDR1 LNHDA, CDR2 SQIVND (reference sequence). This CDR3 has 14 residues. The CDR3 loop reads CASMAQSGANVLTF. The CDR3 DNA is TGCGCCAGTATGGCCCAGTCAGGGGCCAACGTCCTGACTTTC.

J is TRBJ1-1 and V is TRBV2; D is unresolved. Germline V gene data show CDR1 as SNHLY and CDR2 as FYNNEI. With 6 bases removed from V and 14 bases from J, the gap between germline ends came to 22 bases. The CDR3 runs 13 residues. CDR3 in amino acids: CASSGFFYNEQFF. The CDR3 nucleotides read TGTGCCAGCAGCGGGTTCTTCTACAATGAGCAGTTCTTT.